These 26 T cell receptor beta chains were sequenced from one sample in a study of blood T cell repertoires in COVID-19. Clones were sequenced by immunoSEQ multiplex PCR, and TCRdb holds only the in-frame ones, with some missing. This sample has about 340,000 clones; 65% to 85% occur once, and the top ten carry 2.5% to 3%. The sample was peripheral blood. These receptors were taken from a man aged 30 to 45 with active or convalescent COVID-19.

The chain has TRBV9 and TRBJ2-1; a possible D gene is TRBD2 (5 bases). Trimming took off 0 bases at V and 7 bases at J, with 14 bases between the two ends. Germline V gives CDR1 SGDLS, CDR2 YYNGEE. The CDR3 is 15 amino acids. Here the CDR3 DNA reads TGTGCCAGCAGCGTAGGGTCCGCTCCGGGGAATGAGCAGTTCTTC. Translating it yields CASSVGSAPGNEQFF. The entire variable domain, with the rest obtained from reference TRBV9 and TRBJ2-1, is as follows: DSGVTQTPKHLITATGQRVTLRCSPRSGDLSVYWYQQSLDQGLQFLIQYYNGEERAKGNILERFSAQQFPDLHSELNLSSLELGDSALYFCASSVGSAPGNEQFFGPGTRLTVL.

V and J are TRBV11-2 and TRBJ2-2; D remains ambiguous. The CDR3 is made up of 17 amino acids. CDR1 and CDR2 (germline): SGHAT, FQNNGV. V gave up 5 bases and J gave up 0 bases, with 16 bases separating them. The CDR3 spells CASSLPLAVPNTGELFF. DNA of the CDR3: TGTGCCAGCAGCCTGCCACTTGCGGTGCCGAACACCGGGGAGCTGTTTTTT.

This clone was counted between two and nine times. J is TRBJ1-4 and V is TRBV7-6, with D perhaps matching TRBD1 (5 bases). Germline V gene sequence: CDR1 SGHVS, CDR2 FNYEAQ. V shed 1 base and J shed 0 bases, with 18 bases lying between them. This CDR3 contains 19 residues. The CDR3 protein is CASSLDPGGMGPTNEKLFF. CDR3 DNA sequence: TGTGCCAGCAGCTTAGATCCAGGTGGGATGGGGCCAACTAATGAAAAACTGTTTTTT. The whole variable domain, filled in from reference TRBV7-6 and TRBJ1-4, reads GAGVSQSPRYKVTKRGQDVALRCDPISGHVSLYWYRQALGQGPEFLTYFNYEAQQDKSGLPNDRFSAERPEGSISTLTIQRTEQRDSAMYRCASSLDPGGMGPTNEKLFFGSGTQLSVL.

This clone showed up just a few times. This chain connects TRBV3-1 (or the pseudogene TRBV3-2) to TRBJ2-2, with D possibly TRBD1 on 6 matching bases. CDR3 length equals 14 residues. The germline V gene encodes CDR1 LGHDT and CDR2 YNNKEL (reference sequence). V lost 5 bases and J 4 bases, leaving 11 bases between the germline ends. The CDR3 nucleotides are TGTGCCAGCAGCTACAGGGAAGGCACCGGGGAGCTGTTTTTT. It yields the protein CASSYREGTGELFF.

V usage is TRBV11-2 and J usage is TRBJ2-1, with D possibly matching TRBD2 (6 bases). The germline gives CDR1 SGHAT, CDR2 FQNNGV. The CDR3 length is 14 residues. Trimming left V 7 bases short and J 7 bases short, with 17 bases between. The chain's CDR3 is CASTYGTLGNEQFF. The CDR3 DNA reads as TGTGCCAGCACCTACGGGACTCTGGGGAATGAGCAGTTCTTC.

In the case of this clone: The sample holds other DNA sequences that translate to the same CDR3. V usage is TRBV7-2 and J usage is TRBJ1-2; 7 bases match TRBD1. V was pared by 1 base and J by 2 bases, with 1 base of the junction left unmatched. Germline V CDR1 and CDR2: SGHTA, FQGNSA. The CDR3 totals 14 residues. The CDR3 DNA reads TGTGCCAGCAGCTTAGGGGGACAGAACTATGGCTACACCTTC. It specifies CASSLGGQNYGYTF.

The chain recombines TRBV30 with TRBJ1-1; D is perhaps TRBD1 (5 bases). Germline CDR1 and CDR2: GTSNPN and SVGIG (reference sequence). The CDR3 length is 14 residues. V shed 4 bases and J shed 1 base, with 13 bases lying between them. The CDR3 region is CAWISYGGNTEAFF. The CDR3 DNA reads TGTGCCTGGATCTCCTACGGGGGGAACACTGAAGCTTTCTTT.

As for this clone: Additional DNA sequences in this sample encode the identical CDR3. CDR3 sequence: CASSFSDRGSGNTIYF. CDR3 nucleotides: TGTGCCAGCAGCTTCTCCGACAGGGGGTCTGGAAACACCATATATTTT. V gene TRBV7-9 combines with J gene TRBJ1-3, with 9 nucleotides matching TRBD1. Losses at the gene ends were 3 bases for V and 1 base for J; bases not matched to a gene: 4. Germline V lookup: CDR1 SEHNR, CDR2 FQNEAQ (reference sequence). This CDR3 is 16 amino acids long.

V gene TRBV6-5 combines with J gene TRBJ2-2; unclear D gene. Germline assignment: CDR1 MNHEY and CDR2 SVGAGI. This CDR3 is 13 amino acids long. Trimming pared 5 bases from V and 4 bases from J, leaving 8 bases between. This CDR3 is CASSRSVTGELFF. In nucleotides, the CDR3 is TGTGCCAGCAGTCGGTCCGTCACCGGGGAGCTGTTTTTT.

This clone was seen a few times. The chain has TRBV2 and TRBJ1-1; a possible D gene is TRBD1 (5 bases). Trimming shortened V by 6 bases and J by 6 bases, and 14 bases separated the two germline ends. The CDR3 is 13 amino acids. Germline V gene data show CDR1 as SNHLY and CDR2 as FYNNEI. This chain's CDR3 is CASSGGGRAEAFF. The CDR3 nucleotides are TGTGCCAGCAGCGGGGGGGGTAGGGCTGAAGCTTTCTTT.

The V and J genes are TRBV11-3 and TRBJ1-1; the match to TRBD1 covers 8 bases. Germline lookup yields CDR1 SGHNT and CDR2 YENEEA. V lost 1 base, J lost 7 bases, and 2 bases stayed unmatched. The CDR3 runs to 13 residues. The CDR3 DNA follows: TGTGCCAGCAGCTTAGCAGGGGGCGGTGAAGCTTTCTTT. Amino acid sequence: CASSLAGGGEAFF. The full variable domain, its missing parts supplied by reference TRBV11-3 and TRBJ1-1, is EAGVVQSPRYKIIEKKQPVAFWCNPISGHNTLYWYLQNLGQGPELLIRYENEEAVDDSQLPKDRFSAERLKGVDSTLKIQPAELGDSAVYLCASSLAGGGEAFFGQGTRLTVV.

V is TRBV11-3 and J is TRBJ1-1; tentatively, D is TRBD1 (6 bases). Trimming shortened V by 5 bases and J by 3 bases, and 13 bases separated the two germline ends. The CDR3 covers 14 residues. Germline CDR1 is SGHNT and CDR2 is YENEEA. CDR3 residues: CASSPRGRDTEAFF. The DNA for the CDR3 is TGTGCCAGCAGCCCCAGGGGAAGGGACACTGAAGCTTTCTTT.

This chain joins TRBV15 and TRBJ2-7; a possible D gene is TRBD1 (6 bases). V was shortened by 0 bases and J by 2 bases, with 14 bases between the two germline ends. From germline, CDR1 is LNHNV and CDR2 YYDKDF (reference sequence). The CDR3 has 16 amino acids. The CDR3 bases are TGTGCCACCAGCAGAGATAGGGACACCATCACCTACGAGCAGTACTTC. Translation gives CATSRDRDTITYEQYF.

V and J are TRBV30 and TRBJ1-1; D possibly corresponds to TRBD1 (6 bases). From germline, CDR1 is GTSNPN and CDR2 SVGIG (reference sequence). The CDR3 is 11 amino acids. V lost 5 bases to trimming and J lost 6 bases, with 10 bases between them. The CDR3 region is CAWEQGAEAFF. The CDR3 coding sequence is TGTGCCTGGGAACAGGGCGCTGAAGCTTTCTTT.

The chain recombines TRBV6-5 with TRBJ1-6; perhaps TRBD1 as D (6 bases). The germline CDR1 and CDR2 sequences are MNHEY and SVGAGI. V lost 4 bases and J 1 base, leaving 8 bases between the germline ends. CDR3 length: 15 amino acids. As DNA, the CDR3 is TGTGCCAGCAGTTCCGGGACATCCTATAATTCACCCCTCCACTTT. It codes for CASSSGTSYNSPLHF.

This chain uses TRBV28 with TRBJ1-4, with a weak D call TRBD1 (6 bases). Germline loops: CDR1 MDHEN, CDR2 SYDVKM. The germline V and J ends were trimmed by 10 bases and 6 bases, with 18 bases remaining between them. CDR3 length equals 14 residues. This chain's CDR3 is CAIPIGGPDEKLFF. In DNA, the CDR3 is TGTGCCATCCCCATTGGGGGCCCGGATGAAAAACTGTTTTTT. Combining the CDR3 with reference TRBV28 and TRBJ1-4 gives the whole variable domain DVKVTQSSRYLVKRTGEKVFLECVQDMDHENMFWYRQDPGLGLRLIYFSYDVKMKEKGDIPEGYSVSREKKERFSLILESASTNQTSMYLCAIPIGGPDEKLFFGSGTQLSVL.

This CDR3 reads CASSPRLAGGSDTQYF. CDR3 bases: TGCGCCAGCAGCCCCAGACTAGCGGGGGGCTCAGATACGCAGTATTTT. This chain links TRBV4-3 with TRBJ2-3, with 13 bases aligning to TRBD2. With 4 bases clipped from V and 4 bases from J, the junction kept 5 bases outside the gene matches. This CDR3 spans 16 amino acids. Germline V gene lookup returns CDR1 LGHNA and CDR2 YSLEER.

The V gene is TRBV5-4, the J gene TRBJ1-2; 9 bases match TRBD1. Germline loops: CDR1 SGHNT, CDR2 YYREEE (reference sequence). The CDR3 loop spans 15 amino acids. V was clipped by 4 bases and J by 3 bases; unmatched bases: 7. CDR3: CASSLQGAQDYGYTF. CDR3 nucleotide sequence: TGTGCCAGCAGCCTACAGGGGGCTCAGGACTATGGCTACACCTTC.

The V gene is TRBV18, the J gene TRBJ1-3; possible D gene TRBD1, 6 bases. V was trimmed by 6 bases and J by 2 bases, leaving 14 bases between them. The CDR3 runs 15 residues. The V gene's germline CDR1 is KGHSH and CDR2 LQKENI. The CDR3: CASSPGQGPGNTIYF. Here the CDR3 DNA reads TGTGCCAGCTCTCCCGGGCAGGGGCCTGGAAACACCATATATTTT.

V and J are TRBV27 and TRBJ2-1, with a tentative D call TRBD2 (6 bases). The CDR3 contains 15 residues. V lost 4 bases and J 4 bases, leaving 14 bases between the germline ends. Germline CDR1 MNHEY, CDR2 SMNVEV (reference sequence). This CDR3 reads CASSSPGGAYNEQFF. The CDR3 DNA follows: TGTGCCAGCAGTTCCCCCGGGGGTGCTTACAATGAGCAGTTCTTC.

The chain employs TRBV5-1 and TRBJ1-2, with TRBD1 matching 7 bases. Germline V gives CDR1 SGHRS, CDR2 YFSETQ. V dropped 0 bases and J dropped 4; count of bases not matched to a gene: 6. The CDR3 contains 15 residues. The CDR3 coding sequence is TGCGCCAGCAGCTTGGGAGGGGGCAAGGTCTATGGCTACACCTTC. This translates into CASSLGGGKVYGYTF. Together with reference TRBV5-1 and TRBJ1-2, the CDR3 gives the full variable domain: KAGVTQTPRYLIKTRGQQVTLSCSPISGHRSVSWYQQTPGQGLQFLFEYFSETQRNKGNFPGRFSGRQFSNSRSEMNVSTLELGDSALYLCASSLGGGKVYGYTFGSGTRLTVV.

This clone was seen a single time. CDR3 in amino acids: CASSPRLAGGETQYF. For the CDR3, the DNA is TGTGCCAGCAGCCCTCGACTAGCGGGAGGAGAGACCCAGTACTTC. The V gene is TRBV9, the J gene TRBJ2-5; 13 bases match TRBD2. Germline V gives CDR1 SGDLS, CDR2 YYNGEE. J was trimmed by 4 bases and V by 4 bases; bases with no gene match: 4. The length of the CDR3 is 15 residues.

This chain connects TRBV6-5 to TRBJ1-1; the D is unclear. The CDR3 has 14 residues. Trimming took 3 bases from V and 6 from J, leaving 14 bases between them. Germline CDR1 reads MNHEY; CDR2 reads SVGAGI. The CDR3 reads CASSYTRVGSEAFF. CDR3 nucleotide sequence: TGTGCCAGCAGTTATACTAGGGTTGGATCTGAAGCTTTCTTT.

The V call is TRBV7-9, the J call TRBJ2-7; 9 bases map to TRBD2. V dropped 1 base and J dropped 5; count of bases not matched to a gene: 12. This CDR3 has 17 residues. CDR1 and CDR2 (germline): SEHNR, FQNEAQ (reference sequence). This CDR3 reads CASSLVGGRASINEQYF. The CDR3 DNA sequence: TGTGCCAGCAGCTTAGTTGGCGGGAGGGCCAGTATTAACGAGCAGTACTTC.

This clone was seen only a few times. CDR3 protein: CASSLGLVAGEQYF. In nucleotides, the CDR3 is TGCGCCAGCAGCCTGGGACTAGTCGCAGGCGAGCAGTACTTC. This chain joins TRBV4-3 and TRBJ2-7; 8 bases match TRBD2. V lost 4 bases and J lost 6; bases outside the gene matches: 8. Germline values: CDR1 LGHNA, CDR2 YSLEER. This CDR3 spans 14 amino acids.

The genes are TRBV10-3 and TRBJ1-2; unclear D gene. Germline lookup yields CDR1 ENHRY and CDR2 SYGVKD. The CDR3 spans 11 residues. V was trimmed by 11 bases and J by 5 bases, leaving 12 bases between them. The CDR3 nucleotides read TGTGCCGCCGGGGAGGGTTATGGCTACACCTTC. Translating it yields CAAGEGYGYTF.